Below, one TCR beta chain is given with its context. No antigen is known for it. Scientists made TCR beta libraries using quantitative 5'-RACE with molecular barcodes. TCRdb reprocessed the 5' RACE reads via MiXCR and lists one record per CDR3 protein. In the table there are about 450,000 distinct CDR3 sequences, approximately 26% of which are singletons. This specimen comes from a study of CD8 T cells in ankylosing spondylitis. General study findings and limits: Eight highly homologous variants formed a TCR beta motif that appeared characteristic of ankylosing spondylitis blood.

From germline, CDR1 is SGHRS and CDR2 YFSETQ. The CDR3 is 14 amino acids. Trimming removed 5 bases from V and 4 bases from J; junction bases left unmatched: 5. This chain links TRBV5-1 with TRBJ1-1; TRBD1 agrees at 10 bases. The sequencing sample was made of blood, either unsorted or a sorted T cell fraction (not recorded which). This TCR came from a male donor with ankylosing spondylitis. The CDR3 here is CASRGTGVTTEAFF. CDR3 DNA sequence: TGCGCCAGCAGAGGGACAGGGGTTACCACTGAAGCTTTCTTT.